This T cell receptor beta chain was recovered during a study of blood T cell repertoires in COVID-19. Study overall: Donors in the United States, Italy and Spain gave samples during acute or convalescent COVID-19. PBMCs, B-cell-depleted T cells, or T cells were the source of the cDNA or gDNA that made up the material.

Germline V CDR1 and CDR2: MGHDK, SYGVNS. The CDR3 loop spans 14 amino acids. The V end was cut by 1 base, the J end by 6 bases, with 12 bases between. Original data processing: For nucleated cells, counts were estimated from reference gene primer amplification. The protocol was immunoSEQ multiplex PCR, while the TCRdb copy is restricted to in-frame clones and leaves out a portion. V and J calls and clone size are those listed in that table; D and trimming were worked out from the DNA. The sample has under 250,000 clones, 90% to 95% seen once. The clonotype comes from a man aged 55-75 years with COVID-19, enrolled during active disease. The chain uses TRBV25-1 and TRBJ1-2; D not resolved. The specimen sequenced was peripheral blood. The CDR3 protein is CASSELPGADGYTF. Written as DNA, the CDR3 is TGTGCCAGCAGTGAATTGCCGGGAGCGGATGGCTACACCTTC.